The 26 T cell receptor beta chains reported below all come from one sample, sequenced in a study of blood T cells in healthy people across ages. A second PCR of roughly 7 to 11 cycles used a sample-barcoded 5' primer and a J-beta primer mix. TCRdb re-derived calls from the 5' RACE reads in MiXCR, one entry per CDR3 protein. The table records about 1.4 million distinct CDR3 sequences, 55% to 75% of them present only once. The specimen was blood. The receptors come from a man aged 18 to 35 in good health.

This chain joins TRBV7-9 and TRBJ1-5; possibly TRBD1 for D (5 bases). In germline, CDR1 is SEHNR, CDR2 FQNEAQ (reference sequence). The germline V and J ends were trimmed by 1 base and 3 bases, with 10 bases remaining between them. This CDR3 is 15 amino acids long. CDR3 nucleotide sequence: TGTGCCAGCAGCTTAGGGCGACAGCCCAATCAGCCCCAGCATTTT. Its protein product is CASSLGRQPNQPQHF.

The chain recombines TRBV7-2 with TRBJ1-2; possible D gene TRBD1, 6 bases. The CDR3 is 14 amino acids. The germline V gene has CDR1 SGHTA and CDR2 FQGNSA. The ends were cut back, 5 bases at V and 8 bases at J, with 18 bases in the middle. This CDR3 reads CASSDLLQGWGYTF. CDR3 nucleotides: TGTGCCAGCAGCGACCTTCTACAGGGATGGGGCTACACCTTC.

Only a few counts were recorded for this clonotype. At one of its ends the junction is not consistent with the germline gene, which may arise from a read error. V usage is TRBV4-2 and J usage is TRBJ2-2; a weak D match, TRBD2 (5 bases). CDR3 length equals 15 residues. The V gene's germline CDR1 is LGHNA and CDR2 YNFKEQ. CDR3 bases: TGTGCCAGCAGCCAAGAAATCGGGTACACCGGGGAGTTGTTTTTT. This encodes CASSQEIGYTGELFF.

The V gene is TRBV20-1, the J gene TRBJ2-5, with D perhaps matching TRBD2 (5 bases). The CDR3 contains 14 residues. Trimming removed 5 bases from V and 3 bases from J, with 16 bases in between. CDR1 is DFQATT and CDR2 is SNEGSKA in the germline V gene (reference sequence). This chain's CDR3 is CSAASLAWEETQYF. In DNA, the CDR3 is TGCAGTGCTGCAAGTTTAGCGTGGGAAGAGACCCAGTACTTC.

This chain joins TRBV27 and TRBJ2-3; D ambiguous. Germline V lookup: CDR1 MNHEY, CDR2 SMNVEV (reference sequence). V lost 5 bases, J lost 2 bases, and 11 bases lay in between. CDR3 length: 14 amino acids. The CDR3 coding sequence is TGTGCCAGCAGTCGGATGGCCCCCACAGATACGCAGTATTTT. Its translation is CASSRMAPTDTQYF.

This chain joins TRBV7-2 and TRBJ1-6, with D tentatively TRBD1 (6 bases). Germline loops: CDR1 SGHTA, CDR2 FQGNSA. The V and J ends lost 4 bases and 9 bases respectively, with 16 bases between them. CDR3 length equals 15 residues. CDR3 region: CASSSTTGAGSPLHF. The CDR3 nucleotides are TGTGCCAGCAGCTCAACGACAGGCGCGGGTTCACCCCTCCACTTT.

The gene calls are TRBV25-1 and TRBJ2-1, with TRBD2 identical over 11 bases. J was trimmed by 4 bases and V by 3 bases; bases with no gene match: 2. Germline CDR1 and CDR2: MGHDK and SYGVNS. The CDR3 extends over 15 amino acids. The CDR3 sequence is CASSEGLAAYNEQFF. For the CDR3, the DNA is TGTGCCAGCAGTGAGGGACTAGCGGCTTACAATGAGCAGTTCTTC.

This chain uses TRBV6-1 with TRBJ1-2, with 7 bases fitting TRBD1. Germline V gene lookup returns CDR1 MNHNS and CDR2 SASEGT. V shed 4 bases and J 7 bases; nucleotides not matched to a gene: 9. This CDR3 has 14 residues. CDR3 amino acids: CASSVNTGVGGYTF. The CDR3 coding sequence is TGTGCCAGCAGTGTAAATACAGGGGTCGGTGGCTACACCTTC.

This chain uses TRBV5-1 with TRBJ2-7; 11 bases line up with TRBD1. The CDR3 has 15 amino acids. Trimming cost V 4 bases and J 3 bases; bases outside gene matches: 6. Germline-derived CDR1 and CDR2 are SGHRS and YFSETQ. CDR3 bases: TGCGCCAGCAGCACCCCCGGGACAGGGGGCTACGAGCAGTACTTC. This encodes CASSTPGTGGYEQYF.

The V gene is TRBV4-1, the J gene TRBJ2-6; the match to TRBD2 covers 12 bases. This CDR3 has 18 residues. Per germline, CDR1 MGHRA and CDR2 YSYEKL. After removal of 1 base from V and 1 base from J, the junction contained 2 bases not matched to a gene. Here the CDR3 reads CASSQVLAGGSGANVLTF. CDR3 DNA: TGCGCCAGCAGCCAAGTACTAGCGGGGGGTTCTGGGGCCAACGTCCTGACTTTC.

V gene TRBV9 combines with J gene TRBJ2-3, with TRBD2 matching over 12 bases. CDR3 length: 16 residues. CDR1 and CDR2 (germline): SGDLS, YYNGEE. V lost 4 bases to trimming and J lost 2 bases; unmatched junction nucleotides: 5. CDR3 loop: CASSMGLAGSTDTQYF. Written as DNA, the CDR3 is TGTGCCAGCAGCATGGGACTAGCGGGTTCCACAGATACGCAGTATTTT. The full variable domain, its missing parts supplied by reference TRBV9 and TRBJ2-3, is DSGVTQTPKHLITATGQRVTLRCSPRSGDLSVYWYQQSLDQGLQFLIQYYNGEERAKGNILERFSAQQFPDLHSELNLSSLELGDSALYFCASSMGLAGSTDTQYFGPGTRLTVL.

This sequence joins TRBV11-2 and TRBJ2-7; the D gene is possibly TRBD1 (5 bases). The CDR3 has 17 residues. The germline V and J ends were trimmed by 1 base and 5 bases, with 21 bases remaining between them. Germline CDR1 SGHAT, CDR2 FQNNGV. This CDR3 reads CASSLVVGVRVIHEQYF. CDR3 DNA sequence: TGTGCCAGCAGCTTAGTGGTAGGGGTAAGGGTTATCCACGAGCAGTACTTC.

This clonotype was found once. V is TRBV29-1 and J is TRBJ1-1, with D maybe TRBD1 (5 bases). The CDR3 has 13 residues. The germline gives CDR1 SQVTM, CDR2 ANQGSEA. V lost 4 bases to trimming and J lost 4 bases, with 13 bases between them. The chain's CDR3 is CSVGNGALTEAFF. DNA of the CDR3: TGCAGCGTTGGTAATGGGGCTCTCACTGAAGCTTTCTTT.

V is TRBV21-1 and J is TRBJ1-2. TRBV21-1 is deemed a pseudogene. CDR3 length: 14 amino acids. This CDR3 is CASSRQETNYGYTF. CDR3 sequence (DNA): TGTGCCAGCAGCAGGCAGGAAACTAACTATGGCTACACCTTC.

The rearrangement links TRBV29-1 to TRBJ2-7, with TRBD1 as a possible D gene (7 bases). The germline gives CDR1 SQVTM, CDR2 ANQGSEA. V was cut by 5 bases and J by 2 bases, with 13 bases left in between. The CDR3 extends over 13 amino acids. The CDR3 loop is CSVTDRTTYEQYF. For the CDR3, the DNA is TGCAGCGTTACGGACAGGACTACCTACGAGCAGTACTTC.

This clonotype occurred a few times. For the CDR3, the DNA is TGTGCCAGCAGCTTAGCCCGGGACAGCAGCACAGATACGCAGTATTTT. Residues: CASSLARDSSTDTQYF. The chain employs TRBV7-2 and TRBJ2-3, with TRBD1 matching 7 bases. The CDR3 consists of 16 residues. The V and J ends lost 0 bases and 0 bases, in that order; junction bases with no gene match: 3. Germline lookup yields CDR1 SGHTA and CDR2 FQGNSA.

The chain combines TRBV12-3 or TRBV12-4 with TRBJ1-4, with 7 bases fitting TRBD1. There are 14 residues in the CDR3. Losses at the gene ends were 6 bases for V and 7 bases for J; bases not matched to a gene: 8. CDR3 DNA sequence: TGTGCCAGCAGAAAGTCACAGGGGCTTGAAAAACTGTTTTTT. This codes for CASRKSQGLEKLFF.

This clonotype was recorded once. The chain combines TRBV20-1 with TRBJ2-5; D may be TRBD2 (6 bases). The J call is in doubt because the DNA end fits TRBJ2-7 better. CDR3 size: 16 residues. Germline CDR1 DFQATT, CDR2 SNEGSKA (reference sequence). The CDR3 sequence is CSAYHLRDLRTYEQYF. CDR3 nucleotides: TGCAGTGCCTATCATCTCAGGGACTTGCGAACCTACGAGCAGTACTTC.

CDR3 nucleotide sequence: TGTGCCAGCAGTGATTGGGACAGGGGGAATCAGCCCCAGCATTTT. Its translation: CASSDWDRGNQPQHF. This chain uses TRBV2 with TRBJ1-5; TRBD1 matches at 11 bases. The CDR3 is 15 residues long. Trimming removed 3 bases from V and 4 bases from J; junction bases left unmatched: 2. Germline assignment: CDR1 SNHLY and CDR2 FYNNEI.

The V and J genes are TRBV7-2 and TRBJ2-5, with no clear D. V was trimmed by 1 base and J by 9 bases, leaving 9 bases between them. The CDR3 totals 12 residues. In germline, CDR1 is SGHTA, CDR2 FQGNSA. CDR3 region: CASSLGGSAQYF. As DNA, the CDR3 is TGTGCCAGCAGCTTAGGAGGTTCGGCCCAGTACTTC.

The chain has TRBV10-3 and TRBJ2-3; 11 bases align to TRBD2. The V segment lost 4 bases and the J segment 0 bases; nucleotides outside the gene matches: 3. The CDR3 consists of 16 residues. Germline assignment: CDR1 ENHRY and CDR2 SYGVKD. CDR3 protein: CAISGTSGPSTDTQYF. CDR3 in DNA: TGTGCCATCAGTGGGACTAGCGGGCCTAGCACAGATACGCAGTATTTT.

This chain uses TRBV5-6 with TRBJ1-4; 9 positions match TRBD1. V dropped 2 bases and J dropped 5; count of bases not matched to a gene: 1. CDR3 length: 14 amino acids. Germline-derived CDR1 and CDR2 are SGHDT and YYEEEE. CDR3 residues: CASSFGTGNEKLFF. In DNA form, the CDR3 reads TGTGCCAGCAGCTTTGGGACAGGGAATGAAAAACTGTTTTTT.

The CDR3 sequence is CASSLGVAVLLQETQYF. Written as DNA, the CDR3 is TGTGCCAGCAGCTTAGGGGTAGCGGTTCTACTCCAAGAGACCCAGTACTTC. The chain recombines TRBV7-8 with TRBJ2-5; a possible D gene is TRBD2 (6 bases). With 1 base removed from V and 1 base from J, the gap between germline ends came to 16 bases. Germline CDR1 SGHVS, CDR2 FQNEAQ. The CDR3 has 17 amino acids. The complete variable domain, with remaining parts taken from reference TRBV7-8 and TRBJ2-5, reads GAGVSQSPRYKVAKRGQDVALRCDPISGHVSLFWYQQALGQGPEFLTYFQNEAQLDKSGLPSDRFFAERPEGSVSTLKIQRTQQEDSAVYLCASSLGVAVLLQETQYFGPGTRLLVL.

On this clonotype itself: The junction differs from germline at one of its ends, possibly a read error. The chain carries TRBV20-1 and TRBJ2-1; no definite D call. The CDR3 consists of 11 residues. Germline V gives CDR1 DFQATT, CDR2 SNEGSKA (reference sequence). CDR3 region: CSAGEYNEQFF. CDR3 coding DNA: TGCAGTGCTGGAGAATACAATGAGCAGTTCTTC.

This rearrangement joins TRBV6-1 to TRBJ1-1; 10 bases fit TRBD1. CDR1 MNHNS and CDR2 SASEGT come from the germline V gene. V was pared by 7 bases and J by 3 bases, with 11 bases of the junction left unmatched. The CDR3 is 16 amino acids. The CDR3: CASMRGQGNDYTEAFF. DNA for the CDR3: TGTGCCAGCATGAGGGGACAGGGGAACGATTACACTGAAGCTTTCTTT.

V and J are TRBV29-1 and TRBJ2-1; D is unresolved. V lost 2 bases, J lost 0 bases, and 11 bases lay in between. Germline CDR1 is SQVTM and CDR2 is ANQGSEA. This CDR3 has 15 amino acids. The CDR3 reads CSVEHLSSSYNEQFF. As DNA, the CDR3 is TGCAGCGTTGAACACCTTAGCAGCTCCTACAATGAGCAGTTCTTC.